This is a list of T cell receptor beta chains from one sample in a study of T cell responses to AZD1222 COVID-19 vaccine. The assay was immunoSEQ multiplex PCR, and TCRdb's table has in-frame clones only and misses some. Counted here are about 130,000 clones, 90% occurring once; the ten biggest clones make up 6.9%. The sample in question was peripheral blood, obtained on day 0 of AZD1222 vaccination. The receptors shown here come from an adult in good health. CDR3s include the opening cysteine and the closing phenylalanine or tryptophan.

v_gene: TRBV18; j_gene: TRBJ1-2; CDR3aa: CASSPDAEGYTF
v_gene: TRBV27; j_gene: TRBJ1-1; CDR3aa: CASSPAGGYTEAFF
v_gene: TRBV27; j_gene: TRBJ1-4; CDR3aa: CASSLRITTNEKLFF
v_gene: TRBV5-6; j_gene: TRBJ1-2; CDR3aa: CASSSRDSALRVYGYTF
v_gene: TRBV19; j_gene: TRBJ1-1; CDR3aa: CASWDRRVPEAFF
v_gene: TRBV7-9; j_gene: TRBJ2-3; CDR3aa: CASRSDPADTQYF
v_gene: TRBV27; j_gene: TRBJ1-2; CDR3aa: CASSPGLMSGYTF
v_gene: TRBV7-2; j_gene: TRBJ1-5; CDR3aa: CASSLAGAYQPQHF
v_gene: TRBV7-9; j_gene: TRBJ2-5; CDR3aa: CASSLGVGQETQYF
v_gene: TRBV14; j_gene: TRBJ2-7; CDR3aa: CASSLRQGAYEQYF